This entry concerns a single T cell receptor (beta chain). Some clones are missing from TCRdb's copy, which holds only in-frame ones; the method was immunoSEQ multiplex PCR. This sample carries 80,000 to 90,000 clones, 85% of them seen once, and the ten largest clones take around 15%. These data originate in a study of PD-L1 blockade in urothelial cancer. Trimming removed 4 bases from V and 5 bases from J; junction bases left unmatched: 13. The CDR3 totals 15 residues. CDR1 GTSNPN and CDR2 SVGIG come from the germline V gene (reference sequence). Described time point: pretreatment peripheral blood. The gene calls are TRBV30 and TRBJ1-1; 7 bases line up with TRBD1. The sample was PBMCs, taken around atezolizumab (anti-PD-L1) treatment. This TCR came from a man aged 55 to 70 with urothelial cancer. The CDR3 DNA reads as TGTGCCTGGACTATGAGACAGGGCCGAAATACTGAAGCTTTCTTT. As protein: CAWTMRQGRNTEAFF. Full variable domain (rest looked up from reference TRBV30 and TRBJ1-1): SQTIHQWPATLVQPVGSPLSLECTVEGTSNPNLYWYRQAAGRGLQLLFYSVGIGQISSEVPQNLSASRPQDRQFILSSKKLLLSDSGFYLCAWTMRQGRNTEAFFGQGTRLTVV.